One sample yielded the 7 T cell receptor beta chains listed below, sequenced in a study of shared clonotypes between healthy human individuals. Data came from immunoSEQ multiplex PCR; TCRdb stores just in-frame clones and leaves some out. The table shows around 750,000 clones, with 74% occurring only once. Material for sequencing was memory CD4+ T cells sorted from blood. Indicated subset: CD45RA-negative fraction. Source of these receptors: a woman aged 25 to 39 in good health.

This chain joins TRBV7-3 and TRBJ2-1, with 9 bases identical to TRBD1. CDR1 is SGHTA and CDR2 is FQGTGA in the germline V gene. The CDR3 sequence is 16 residues long. V was clipped by 2 bases and J by 2 bases; unmatched bases: 4. Here the CDR3 reads CASSLLGTGTYNEQFF. The CDR3 region has the DNA TGTGCCAGCAGCTTACTTGGGACAGGGACCTACAATGAGCAGTTCTTC. Filled out from reference TRBV7-3 and TRBJ2-1, the complete variable domain reads GAGVSQTPSNKVTEKGKYVELRCDPISGHTALYWYRQSLGQGPEFLIYFQGTGAADDSGLPNDRFFAVRPEGSVSTLKIQRTERGDSAVYLCASSLLGTGTYNEQFFGPGTRLTVL.

This clone was seen only once. CDR3 sequence: CASNEGTGPNEQFF. In DNA, the CDR3 is TGTGCCAGCAACGAAGGGACAGGGCCGAATGAGCAGTTCTTC. The V gene is TRBV6-1, the J gene TRBJ2-1; 9 bases are shared with TRBD1. The V gene's germline CDR1 is MNHNS and CDR2 SASEGT. The CDR3 has 14 amino acids. With 7 bases clipped from V and 7 bases from J, the junction kept 8 bases outside the gene matches.

Only one count was recorded for this clone. The chain recombines TRBV16 with TRBJ2-6, with D maybe TRBD2 (6 bases). Looked up from germline, CDR1 is KGHSY and CDR2 is FQNENV. Trimming took 4 bases from V and 1 from J, leaving 8 bases between them. CDR3 size: 15 residues. CDR3 nucleotides: TGTGCCAGCAGCCCCCGGGGGTCTGGGGCCAACGTCCTGACTTTC. Translating it yields CASSPRGSGANVLTF.

A remark on this clone: One base away lies a much larger clone, so this may be a sequencing read error. The chain joins TRBV28 to TRBJ2-7; 7 nucleotides match TRBD1. J gave up 6 bases and V 5 bases, and 4 bases lay outside the gene matches. The V gene's germline CDR1 is MDHEN and CDR2 SYDVKM. The CDR3 is made up of 12 amino acids. CDR3 DNA: TGTGCCAGCAGTACGGGACAGTTCGAGCAGTACTTC. This codes for CASSTGQFEQYF. Together with reference TRBV28 and TRBJ2-7, the CDR3 gives the full variable domain: DVKVTQSSRYLVKRTGEKVFLECVQDMDHENMFWYRQDPGLGLRLIYFSYDVKMKEKGDIPEGYSVSREKKERFSLILESASTNQTSMYLCASSTGQFEQYFGPGTRLTVT.

The gene calls are TRBV7-2 and TRBJ2-1; the D gene is possibly TRBD1 (7 bases). The ends were cut back, 5 bases at V and 2 bases at J, with 10 bases in the middle. Germline CDR1 reads SGHTA; CDR2 reads FQGNSA. The CDR3 spans 14 residues. In nucleotides, the CDR3 is TGTGCCAGCAGCCAGGGGGGTACCTACAATGAGCAGTTCTTC. Translation: CASSQGGTYNEQFF.

This clone was observed a few times. The genes are TRBV6-1 and TRBJ1-1; the D is unclear. The CDR3 covers 14 residues. Trimming removed 6 bases from V and 8 bases from J, with 19 bases in between. Germline values: CDR1 MNHNS, CDR2 SASEGT. CDR3 in DNA: TGTGCCAGCAGCCCGGTAAGGGTATCGCGAGAAGCTTTCTTT. This encodes CASSPVRVSREAFF.

The rearrangement links TRBV7-6 to TRBJ2-1; 9 positions match TRBD1. V dropped 2 bases and J dropped 4; count of bases not matched to a gene: 3. Germline assignment: CDR1 SGHVS and CDR2 FNYEAQ. The CDR3 runs to 15 residues. Here the CDR3 DNA reads TGTGCCAGCAGCTTATCCGGGACAGGGTACAATGAGCAGTTCTTC. This encodes CASSLSGTGYNEQFF. Using reference TRBV7-6 and TRBJ2-1 for the parts outside the CDR3, the full variable domain is GAGVSQSPRYKVTKRGQDVALRCDPISGHVSLYWYRQALGQGPEFLTYFNYEAQQDKSGLPNDRFSAERPEGSISTLTIQRTEQRDSAMYRCASSLSGTGYNEQFFGPGTRLTVL.